Listed below are T cell receptor beta chains from one sample, sequenced in a study of tumor-infiltrating lymphocytes in primary liver carcinoma. One entry per CDR3 protein results from TCRdb running MiXCR on the multiplex PCR reads. The sample lists tens of thousands of distinct CDR3 sequences; about 71% were seen once. The specimen sequenced was liver tumor tissue from sampling region 4. Receptors originate from a man in his forties with primary liver carcinoma and hepatitis B virus infection. CDR3s include the opening cysteine and the closing phenylalanine or tryptophan.

j_call | v_call | cdr3_aa
TRBJ2-2 | TRBV7-9 | CASSLVDNTGELVF
TRBJ1-5 | TRBV7-8 | CARSLGVTGTLSNQPQHF
TRBJ2-1 | TRBV6-6 | CGSRRLAGEGDEQFF
TRBJ1-5 | TRBV29-1 | CSESEQGYGQPQHF
TRBJ2-1 | TRBV6-2/TRBV6-3 | CTSRASGRRDEQFF
TRBJ1-5 | TRBV15 | CATSRDYEVQQPQHF
TRBJ1-2 | TRBV12-3/TRBV12-4 | CASSRQGGNYGYIF
TRBJ2-3 | TRBV10-3 | CATGLAGADTKYF
TRBJ2-5 | TRBV6-5 | CVSSYSWDAQETKYF
TRBJ2-7 | TRBV12-3/TRBV12-4 | CASSPDSYERYF
TRBJ2-3 | TRBV12-5 | CASGSDAGRTDTQYF
TRBJ2-1 | TRBV12-3/TRBV12-4 | CASSHSGRYYNEQFF
TRBJ2-7 | TRBV20-1 | CSAGPYRYEQYF
TRBJ2-1 | TRBV12-3/TRBV12-4 | CASSLWTDEQFF
TRBJ2-2 | TRBV12-3/TRBV12-4 | CAISLLTLANTEELFF
TRBJ2-7 | TRBV6-1 | CASSGRGRNYEQYF
TRBJ2-2 | TRBV11-2 | CASNLKYTGELFF
TRBJ2-7 | TRBV4-2 | CASSREAYEQYF
TRBJ2-7 | TRBV11-2 | CAVSPGGYEQYF
TRBJ1-1 | TRBV7-9 | CASSTRTASNTETFF
TRBJ2-7 | TRBV28 | CASSLSGQGVYEQYF
TRBJ2-1 | TRBV7-9 | CVSSLPYHGPKTNEQFF
TRBJ1-5 | TRBV5-1 | CASSLSVNNQPQHF
TRBJ2-7 | TRBV6-1 | CASSVRVHEQYF
TRBJ1-4 | TRBV11-2 | CASSLGQGAENLFF
TRBJ2-1 | TRBV30 | CAWQGMINYNEQFF
TRBJ1-1 | TRBV11-2 | CVSSLTAFDTEAFF
TRBJ1-5 | TRBV12-3/TRBV12-4 | CASKVASNQPQHF
TRBJ2-1 | TRBV28 | CASSQLNNEQFF
TRBJ2-1 | TRBV24-1 | CATSSEARCNEQSF
TRBJ2-1 | TRBV5-1 | CAGSSLFDNEQFF
TRBJ1-5 | TRBV6-2/TRBV6-3 | CASSPRTTGVLTDYQPQHF
TRBJ2-4 | TRBV28 | CASSRSDSGLAKNILYF
TRBJ2-3 | TRBV7-9 | CASGLRQGPTDMQYF
TRBJ1-6 | TRBV5-6 | CASSLVGQRNSPLHF
TRBJ2-1 | TRBV11-2 | CASSLNPENPYNEQFF
TRBJ2-5 | TRBV29-1 | CSVPQGWTTQYF
TRBJ1-1 | TRBV7-9 | CASSLSLNTEAFF
TRBJ2-5 | TRBV29-1 | CSVEDGTCQEAQYF
TRBJ2-7 | TRBV6-5 | CASAQWGTAHEQYF
TRBJ2-1 | TRBV4-1 | CASSHRDRQYYNEQFF
TRBJ2-3 | TRBV30 | CAWSPWEAPDTQYF
TRBJ1-3 | TRBV24-1 | CATSESVIKGNTLYF
TRBJ2-5 | TRBV11-2 | CTSSQTPGGVKESQHF
TRBJ1-1 | TRBV12-3/TRBV12-4 | CASSLEVGVPEAFF
TRBJ1-1 | TRBV5-1 | CASSFGQGTEAFF
TRBJ2-7 | TRBV11-3 | CASSLGFGQFYEQYF
TRBJ2-2 | TRBV6-6 | CASTPRGWVTDNRELFF
TRBJ2-5 | TRBV6-5 | CASSYGVGPETQYF
TRBJ1-6 | TRBV4-3 | CASSQAQTVDNPPLHF
TRBJ2-7 | TRBV11-2 | CASSCGAGGQCEQYF
TRBJ1-1 | TRBV5-4 | CASSQGGRGSSTEAFF
TRBJ2-1 | TRBV11-2 | CGSRSGTGTKDEHFF
TRBJ2-7 | TRBV4-2 | CESSPFGTDSSYEQYF
TRBJ1-5 | TRBV11-2 | CASSLVGVTGSNQSQHF